Following are 32 T cell receptor beta chains from one sample sequenced in a study of blood T cells in healthy people across ages. Using a J-beta primer mix together with a sample-barcoded 5' primer, a second PCR was run for about 6 to 11 cycles. In TCRdb, the 5' RACE reads were re-called with MiXCR into one record per CDR3 protein. The sample consists of 1.5 million to 2 million distinct CDR3 sequences, around 40% of them appearing once. The specimen sequenced was blood. Source of these receptors: a human donor in good health.

This clonotype appeared once. V is TRBV14 and J is TRBJ2-1, with D possibly called TRBD1 or TRBD2 (7 bases each). Germline values: CDR1 SGHDN, CDR2 FVKESK. CDR3 length: 16 residues. V was cut by 1 base and J by 3 bases, with 13 bases left in between. This chain's CDR3 is CASSQAGGAVYNEQFF. CDR3 sequence (DNA): TGTGCCAGCAGCCAAGCAGGGGGGGCTGTCTACAATGAGCAGTTCTTC. Full variable domain (missing parts from reference TRBV14 and TRBJ2-1): EAGVTQFPSHSVIEKGQTVTLRCDPISGHDNLYWYRRVMGKEIKFLLHFVKESKQDESGMPNNRFLAERTGGTYSTLKVQPAELEDSGVYFCASSQAGGAVYNEQFFGPGTRLTVL.

The V gene is TRBV20-1, the J gene TRBJ2-5; D gene unclear. The CDR3 is 14 amino acids. Deletions cut 0 bases from V and 5 bases from J, with 13 bases between. Germline lookup yields CDR1 DFQATT and CDR2 SNEGSKA (reference sequence). CDR3 sequence reads: CSARDIRKVETQYF. For the CDR3, the DNA is TGCAGTGCTAGAGATATTCGAAAGGTGGAGACCCAGTACTTC.

The chain joins TRBV4-1 to TRBJ1-2, with 8 bases matching TRBD1. V trimming: 5 bases; J trimming: 5 bases; junction bases outside the gene matches: 13. This CDR3 contains 16 residues. Germline values: CDR1 MGHRA, CDR2 YSYEKL. This CDR3 reads CASSEVGTGTPYGYTF. As DNA, the CDR3 is TGCGCCAGCAGCGAAGTAGGGACAGGCACACCTTATGGCTACACCTTC.

The V and J genes are TRBV11-2 and TRBJ2-1; no reliable D call. This CDR3 spans 17 amino acids. V was trimmed by 2 bases and J by 0 bases, leaving 14 bases between them. From germline, CDR1 is SGHAT and CDR2 FQNNGV. CDR3 amino acids: CASSLYERTSSYNEQFF. DNA of the CDR3: TGTGCCAGCAGCTTATACGAGCGTACGAGCTCCTACAATGAGCAGTTCTTC.

This clonotype was detected only a few times. V and J are TRBV7-2 and TRBJ1-6; no clear D. This CDR3 is built from 15 residues. V shed 4 bases and J shed 14 bases, with 21 bases lying between them. The V gene's germline CDR1 is SGHTA and CDR2 FQGNSA. The CDR3 DNA reads TGTGCCAGCAGCTCTTCCGGGAACTTAGTCAGCTCCCTCCACTTT. It translates to CASSSSGNLVSSLHF.

A note on this clonotype: The junction does not match germline at one end; this may be a read error. This sequence joins TRBV20-1 and TRBJ2-5; no firm D call. This CDR3 is built from 12 residues. Germline loops: CDR1 DFQATT, CDR2 SNEGSKA (reference sequence). The CDR3 DNA reads as TGCGGTGCTAGTCAGCTGAAAGAGACCCAGTACTTC. Translated, it gives CGASQLKETQYF.

The CDR3 nucleotides read TGCAGTGCTAGCTATATTCGGGGCATACAGAATGAGCAGTTCTTC. This sequence encodes CSASYIRGIQNEQFF. V and J are TRBV20-1 and TRBJ2-1; D tentatively reads TRBD1 or TRBD2 (5 bases each). Germline V lookup: CDR1 DFQATT, CDR2 SNEGSKA (reference sequence). This CDR3 is 15 amino acids long. The V end was cut by 3 bases, the J end by 7 bases, with 19 bases between.

The rearrangement links TRBV28 to TRBJ2-7, with a possible D match to TRBD2 (6 bases). The germline V gene has CDR1 MDHEN and CDR2 SYDVKM. V was cut by 5 bases and J by 0 bases, with 11 bases left in between. The CDR3 loop spans 14 amino acids. The CDR3 nucleotides are TGTGCCAGCAGTGGGGGGTCCGACTCCTACGAGCAGTACTTC. It codes for CASSGGSDSYEQYF.

This rearrangement joins TRBV9 to TRBJ2-5; D is ambiguous. This CDR3 contains 14 residues. Trimming left V 7 bases short and J 3 bases short, with 16 bases between. The germline gives CDR1 SGDLS, CDR2 YYNGEE. The CDR3 loop is CASAWSPLEETQYF. As DNA, the CDR3 is TGTGCCAGCGCATGGAGTCCGTTAGAAGAGACCCAGTACTTC.

In this sample, this clonotype turned up once. Its ends do not fully match the called genes, so a read error is possible. This sequence joins TRBV10-3 and TRBJ2-7; no clear D. The CDR3 has 12 residues. Germline CDR1 is ENHRY and CDR2 is SYGVKD. CDR3 DNA sequence: TGTACCATCGCCGTGACTCACTACGAGCAGTACTTC. This sequence encodes CTIAVTHYEQYF.

This sequence joins TRBV15 and TRBJ2-2; no firm D call. This CDR3 spans 16 amino acids. Between the trimmed V and J ends, which lost 1 base and 4 bases, there was a span of 13 bases. Germline V gives CDR1 LNHNV, CDR2 YYDKDF (reference sequence). Here the CDR3 DNA reads TGTGCCACCAGCAGAGGGGTCGGAATAAGCACCGGGGAGCTGTTTTTT. It translates to CATSRGVGISTGELFF.

The V call is TRBV6-1, the J call TRBJ2-1, with D possibly being TRBD1 (5 bases). CDR1 MNHNS and CDR2 SASEGT come from the germline V gene. This CDR3 is 14 amino acids long. Trimming stripped 1 base from V and 3 bases from J, with 7 bases between. Here the CDR3 DNA reads TGTGCCAGCAGTGAAGGAACAGGCTACAATGAGCAGTTCTTC. Translating it yields CASSEGTGYNEQFF.

This chain joins TRBV7-8 and TRBJ2-3, with TRBD2 as a possible D gene (5 bases). The CDR3 loop spans 19 amino acids. V gave up 1 base and J gave up 0 bases, with 20 bases separating them. Germline lookup yields CDR1 SGHVS and CDR2 FQNEAQ. CDR3 amino acids: CASSLESGSGLLSTDTQYF. The CDR3 nucleotides read TGTGCCAGCAGCTTAGAGTCGGGGAGCGGATTACTTAGCACAGATACGCAGTATTTT. Full variable domain (remainder filled in from reference TRBV7-8 and TRBJ2-3): GAGVSQSPRYKVAKRGQDVALRCDPISGHVSLFWYQQALGQGPEFLTYFQNEAQLDKSGLPSDRFFAERPEGSVSTLKIQRTQQEDSAVYLCASSLESGSGLLSTDTQYFGPGTRLTVL.

The rearrangement uses TRBV6-2 or TRBV6-3 and TRBJ2-2; D is uncertain. This CDR3 is 13 amino acids long. CDR1 is MNHEY and CDR2 is SVGEGT in the germline V gene. Trimming took off 1 base at V and 8 bases at J, with 8 bases between the two ends. CDR3 DNA: TGTGCCAGCAGTTACTTGGGCCCTGGGGAGCTGTTTTTT. Protein product: CASSYLGPGELFF.

The chain recombines TRBV29-1 with TRBJ1-2; D is ambiguous. The CDR3 runs to 10 residues. V was shortened by 8 bases and J by 2 bases, with 6 bases between the two germline ends. Germline CDR1 reads SQVTM; CDR2 reads ANQGSEA. The DNA of the CDR3 is TGCAGCCCTATAAACTATGGCTACACCTTC. This codes for CSPINYGYTF. Supplemented by reference TRBV29-1 and TRBJ1-2, the full variable domain reads SAVISQKPSRDICQRGTSLTIQCQVDSQVTMMFWYRQQPGQSLTLIATANQGSEATYESGFVIDKFPISRPNLTFSTLTVSNMSPEDSSIYLCSPINYGYTFGSGTRLTVV.

The rearrangement joins TRBV7-2 to TRBJ2-7; 9 bases agree with TRBD2. The CDR3 is made up of 19 amino acids. CDR1 is SGHTA, CDR2 FQGNSA, per germline. The J segment lost 2 bases and the V segment lost 5 bases, leaving 19 bases of the junction unmatched. CDR3 loop: CASSLVHRASSGETYEQYF. DNA of the CDR3: TGTGCCAGCAGCCTGGTGCACAGAGCCTCTAGCGGGGAAACCTACGAGCAGTACTTC.

V usage is TRBV29-1 and J usage is TRBJ1-4; D unclear. This CDR3 has 16 residues. V was cut by 2 bases and J by 4 bases, with 17 bases left in between. Per the germline V gene, CDR1 is SQVTM and CDR2 is ANQGSEA. The CDR3 DNA reads as TGCAGCGTTGAAATGTACGCCGCGGCCCTTAATGAAAAACTGTTTTTT. This translates into CSVEMYAAALNEKLFF.

The chain combines TRBV7-2 with TRBJ2-5; D gene uncertain. The germline gives CDR1 SGHTA, CDR2 FQGNSA. Trimming pared 5 bases from V and 4 bases from J, leaving 14 bases between. The CDR3 is made up of 14 amino acids. The CDR3 coding sequence is TGTGCCAGCAGCCAACACCGCGAGGTAGAGACCCAGTACTTC. Encoded protein: CASSQHREVETQYF. Variable domain in full (rest from reference TRBV7-2 and TRBJ2-5): GAGVSQSPSNKVTEKGKDVELRCDPISGHTALYWYRQSLGQGLEFLIYFQGNSAPDKSGLPSDRFSAERTGGSVSTLTIQRTQQEDSAVYLCASSQHREVETQYFGPGTRLLVL.

The chain is built from TRBV20-1 and TRBJ2-5; 8 nucleotides agree with TRBD2. J was trimmed by 7 bases and V by 2 bases; bases with no gene match: 6. Looked up from germline, CDR1 is DFQATT and CDR2 is SNEGSKA (reference sequence). The CDR3 covers 13 residues. CDR3 in DNA: TGCAGTGCTAGACCCGCGGGGGGAGGGACCCAGTACTTC. Its translation: CSARPAGGGTQYF.

The rearrangement links TRBV20-1 to TRBJ1-1, with D uncertain. Germline V gives CDR1 DFQATT, CDR2 SNEGSKA (reference sequence). CDR3 length equals 16 residues. V was trimmed by 0 bases and J by 2 bases, leaving 16 bases between them. The CDR3 loop is CSARDFGLTRNTEAFF. The DNA for the CDR3 is TGCAGTGCTAGAGATTTCGGGCTGACAAGAAACACTGAAGCTTTCTTT.

This clonotype was observed a few times. A much larger clone is a single base away; this may be a read error. The chain couples TRBV7-2 to TRBJ2-4, with 10 bases identical to TRBD1. The trim removed 5 bases at V and 7 bases at J, leaving 8 bases unmatched. CDR3 length: 15 amino acids. Germline V gives CDR1 SGHTA, CDR2 FQGNSA. This CDR3 is CASSPRSTGGNIQYF. CDR3 coding DNA: TGTGCCAGCAGCCCTCGATCGACAGGGGGCAACATTCAGTACTTC.

The CDR3 bases are TGTGCCAGCAGCCGGGACAGCTCCAACTATGGCTACACCTTC. Amino acid sequence: CASSRDSSNYGYTF. J is TRBJ1-2 and V is TRBV12-3 or TRBV12-4; 7 bases agree with TRBD1. Germline trimming cut 6 bases from V and 2 bases from J; bases unmatched to any gene: 6. There are 14 residues in the CDR3.

This clonotype was found a few times. The chain is built from TRBV4-2 and TRBJ2-3, with a tentative D call TRBD2 (6 bases). Germline V gene lookup returns CDR1 LGHNA and CDR2 YNFKEQ. This CDR3 contains 14 residues. V was clipped by 4 bases and J by 8 bases, with 16 bases between them. The CDR3 coding sequence is TGTGCCAGCAGCCCCGAGACTAGTTTATCTACGCAGTATTTT. It is translated as CASSPETSLSTQYF.

With respect to this clonotype: A single base separates this from a much larger clone, so it may be a read error. The chain links TRBV6-5 to TRBJ1-2; D not resolved. This CDR3 is built from 13 residues. Germline CDR1 reads MNHEY; CDR2 reads SVGAGI. V was pared by 6 bases and J by 3 bases, with 11 bases between. Here the CDR3 reads CASSSTSDYGYTF. CDR3 in DNA: TGTGCCAGCAGCTCTACCTCTGACTATGGCTACACCTTC.

A remark on this clonotype: The junction departs from germline at one end; a sequencing error may be responsible. This rearrangement joins TRBV12-3 or TRBV12-4 to TRBJ1-2; no clear D. The CDR3 has 14 residues. This CDR3 reads CASGFGSANYGYTF. In DNA form, the CDR3 reads TGTGCCAGCGGTTTCGGTAGCGCTAACTATGGCTACACCTTC.

V and J are TRBV4-1 and TRBJ2-3; 10 bases agree with TRBD1. V shed 4 bases and J 3 bases; nucleotides not matched to a gene: 7. The CDR3 runs 16 residues. Germline loops: CDR1 MGHRA, CDR2 YSYEKL. Written as DNA, the CDR3 is TGCGCCAGCAGCCTAGGGACAGGGGAACTTACAGATACGCAGTATTTT. Protein product: CASSLGTGELTDTQYF.

This clonotype was counted only a few times. This chain links TRBV5-1 with TRBJ2-7; D perhaps matches TRBD1 (5 bases). The CDR3 sequence is 14 residues long. The germline V gene has CDR1 SGHRS and CDR2 YFSETQ. Deletions cut 0 bases from V and 2 bases from J, with 9 bases between. CDR3 sequence reads: CASSLDRPPYEQYF. DNA of the CDR3: TGCGCCAGCAGCTTGGACAGGCCTCCCTACGAGCAGTACTTC.

The rearrangement uses TRBV7-2 and TRBJ2-1; D not certain. V shed 3 bases and J shed 10 bases, with 13 bases lying between them. Per germline, CDR1 SGHTA and CDR2 FQGNSA. This CDR3 contains 13 residues. CDR3 amino acids: CASSFFGDREQFF. CDR3 in DNA: TGTGCCAGCAGCTTTTTTGGGGATCGCGAGCAGTTCTTC.

This clonotype has at least ten counts. The CDR3 coding sequence is TGTGCCAGCAGTGAACAACTAGCGTTGGCAGATACGCAGTATTTT. Protein product: CASSEQLALADTQYF. The chain joins TRBV12-3 or TRBV12-4 to TRBJ2-3; 7 bases map to TRBD2. J lost 4 bases, V lost 5 bases, and 9 bases had no gene match. The CDR3 is made up of 15 amino acids.

This clonotype was counted only a few times. The rearrangement uses TRBV15 and TRBJ1-2; D not certain. The CDR3 runs 12 residues. Trimming removed 0 bases at V and 8 bases at J, with 7 bases between. CDR1 and CDR2 (germline): LNHNV, YYDKDF (reference sequence). CDR3 sequence: CATSRDNVGYTF. CDR3 coding DNA: TGTGCCACCAGCAGAGATAACGTGGGCTACACCTTC.

The chain is built from TRBV29-1 and TRBJ2-7, with D perhaps TRBD2 (6 bases). Trimming shortened V by 4 bases and J by 2 bases, and 9 bases separated the two germline ends. This CDR3 has 12 residues. Per germline, CDR1 SQVTM and CDR2 ANQGSEA. In DNA, the CDR3 is TGCAGCGTTGGGGAGGCTGCCTACGAGCAGTACTTC. Amino acid sequence: CSVGEAAYEQYF.

The rearrangement links TRBV6-2 or TRBV6-3 to TRBJ1-1; D may be TRBD1 (5 bases). V lost 11 bases, J lost 0 bases, and 16 bases lay in between. The CDR3 spans 14 residues. From germline, CDR1 is MNHEY and CDR2 SVGEGT. CDR3 nucleotide sequence: TGTGCCGGATCAGGGAATATCATGAACACTGAAGCTTTCTTT. Translated: CAGSGNIMNTEAFF.